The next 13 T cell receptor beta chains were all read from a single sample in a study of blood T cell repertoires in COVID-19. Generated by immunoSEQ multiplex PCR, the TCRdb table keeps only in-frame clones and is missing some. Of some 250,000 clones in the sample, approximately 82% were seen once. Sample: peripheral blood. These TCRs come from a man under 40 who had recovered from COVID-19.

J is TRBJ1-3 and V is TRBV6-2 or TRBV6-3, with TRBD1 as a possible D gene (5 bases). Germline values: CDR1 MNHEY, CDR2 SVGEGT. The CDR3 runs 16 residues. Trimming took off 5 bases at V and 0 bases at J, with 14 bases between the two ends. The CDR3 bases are TGTGCCAGCAGTCGGAGACAGCCGATCTCTGGAAACACCATATATTTT. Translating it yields CASSRRQPISGNTIYF.

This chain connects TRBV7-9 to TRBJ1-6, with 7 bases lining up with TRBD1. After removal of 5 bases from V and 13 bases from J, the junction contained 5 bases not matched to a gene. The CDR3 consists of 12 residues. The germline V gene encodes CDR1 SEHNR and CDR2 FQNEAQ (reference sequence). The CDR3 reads CASSRDRMPLHF. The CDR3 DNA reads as TGTGCCAGCAGCCGGGACAGAATGCCCCTCCACTTT.

The CDR3: CASSVASGQYNEQFF. Here the CDR3 DNA reads TGTGCCAGCAGCGTAGCCAGCGGACAGTACAATGAGCAGTTCTTC. The gene calls are TRBV9 and TRBJ2-1; D perhaps matches TRBD1 (6 bases). From germline, CDR1 is SGDLS and CDR2 YYNGEE. The length of the CDR3 is 15 residues. Trimming removed 0 bases from V and 4 bases from J, with 11 bases in between.

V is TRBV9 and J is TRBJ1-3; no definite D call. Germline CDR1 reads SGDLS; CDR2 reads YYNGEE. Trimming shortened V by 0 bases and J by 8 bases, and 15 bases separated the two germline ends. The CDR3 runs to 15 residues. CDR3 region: CASSVGGVLVDTIYF. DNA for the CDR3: TGTGCCAGCAGCGTAGGAGGAGTTTTGGTCGACACCATATATTTT.

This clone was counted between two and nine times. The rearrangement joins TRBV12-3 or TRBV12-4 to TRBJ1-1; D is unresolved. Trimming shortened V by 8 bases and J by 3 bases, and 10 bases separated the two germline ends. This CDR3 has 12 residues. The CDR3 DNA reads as TGTGCCAGCGGCGGGCTCGACACTGAAGCTTTCTTT. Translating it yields CASGGLDTEAFF.

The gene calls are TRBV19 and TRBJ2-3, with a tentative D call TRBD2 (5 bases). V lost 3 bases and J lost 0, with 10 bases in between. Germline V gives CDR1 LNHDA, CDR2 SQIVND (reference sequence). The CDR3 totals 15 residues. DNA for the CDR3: TGTGCCAGTAGTATGGTACCGGGAAGCACAGATACGCAGTATTTT. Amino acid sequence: CASSMVPGSTDTQYF.

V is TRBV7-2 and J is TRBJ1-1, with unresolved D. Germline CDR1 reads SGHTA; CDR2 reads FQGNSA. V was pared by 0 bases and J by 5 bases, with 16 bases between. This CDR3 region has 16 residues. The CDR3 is CASSLAPGSPRTEAFF. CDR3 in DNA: TGTGCCAGCAGCTTAGCACCGGGATCACCTAGGACTGAAGCTTTCTTT.

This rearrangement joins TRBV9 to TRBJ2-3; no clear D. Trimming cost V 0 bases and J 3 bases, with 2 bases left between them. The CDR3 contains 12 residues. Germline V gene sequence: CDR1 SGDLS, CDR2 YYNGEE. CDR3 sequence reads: CASSVATDTQYF. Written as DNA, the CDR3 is TGTGCCAGCAGCGTAGCGACAGATACGCAGTATTTT.

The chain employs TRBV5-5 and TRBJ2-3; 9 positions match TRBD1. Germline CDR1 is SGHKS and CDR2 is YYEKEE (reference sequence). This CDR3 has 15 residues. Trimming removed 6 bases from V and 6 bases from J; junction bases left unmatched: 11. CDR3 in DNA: TGTGCCAGCACCCCCCCTGGGACAGGGTGGGATACGCAGTATTTT. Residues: CASTPPGTGWDTQYF.

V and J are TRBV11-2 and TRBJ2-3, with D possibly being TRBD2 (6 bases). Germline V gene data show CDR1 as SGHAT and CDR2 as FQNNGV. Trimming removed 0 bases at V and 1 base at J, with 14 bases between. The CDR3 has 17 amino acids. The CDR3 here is CASSLDMWRGRTDTQYF. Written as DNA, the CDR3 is TGTGCCAGCAGCTTAGATATGTGGCGGGGACGCACAGATACGCAGTATTTT.

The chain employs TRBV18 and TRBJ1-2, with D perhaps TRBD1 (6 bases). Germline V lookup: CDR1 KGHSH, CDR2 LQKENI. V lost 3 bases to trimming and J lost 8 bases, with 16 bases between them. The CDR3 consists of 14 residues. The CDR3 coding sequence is TGTGCCAGCTCACCGCCGGGACACCTCCTGGGCTACACCTTC. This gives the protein CASSPPGHLLGYTF.

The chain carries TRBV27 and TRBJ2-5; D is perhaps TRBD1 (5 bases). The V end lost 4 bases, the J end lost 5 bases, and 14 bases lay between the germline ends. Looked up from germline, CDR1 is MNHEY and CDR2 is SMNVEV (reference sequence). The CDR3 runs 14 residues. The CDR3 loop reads CASSSLGYRETQYF. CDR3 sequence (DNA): TGTGCCAGCAGTTCCCTAGGATACAGGGAGACCCAGTACTTC.

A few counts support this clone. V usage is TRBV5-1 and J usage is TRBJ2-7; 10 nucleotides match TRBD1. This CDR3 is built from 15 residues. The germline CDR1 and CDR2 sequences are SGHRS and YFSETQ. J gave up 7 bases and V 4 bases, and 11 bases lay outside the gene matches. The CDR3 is CASSPDGTGVREQYF. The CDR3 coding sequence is TGCGCCAGCAGCCCTGATGGGACAGGGGTCCGTGAGCAGTACTTC.